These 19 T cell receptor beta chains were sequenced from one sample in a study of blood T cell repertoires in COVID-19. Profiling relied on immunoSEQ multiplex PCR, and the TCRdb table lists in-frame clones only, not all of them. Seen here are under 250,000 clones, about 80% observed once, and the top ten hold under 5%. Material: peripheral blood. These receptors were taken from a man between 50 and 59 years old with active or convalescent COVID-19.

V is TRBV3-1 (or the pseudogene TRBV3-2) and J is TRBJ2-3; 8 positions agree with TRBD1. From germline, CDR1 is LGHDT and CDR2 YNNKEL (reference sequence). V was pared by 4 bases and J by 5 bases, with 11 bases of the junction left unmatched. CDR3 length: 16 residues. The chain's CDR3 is CASSPPPRTGKDTQYF. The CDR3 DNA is TGTGCCAGCAGCCCCCCTCCACGGACAGGGAAAGATACGCAGTATTTT.

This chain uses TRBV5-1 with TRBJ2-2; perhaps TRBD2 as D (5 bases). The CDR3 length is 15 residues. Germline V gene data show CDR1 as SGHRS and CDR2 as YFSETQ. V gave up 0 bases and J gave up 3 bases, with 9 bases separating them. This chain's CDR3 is CASSLDGVDTGELFF. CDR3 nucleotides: TGCGCCAGCAGCTTGGACGGGGTTGACACCGGGGAGCTGTTTTTT.

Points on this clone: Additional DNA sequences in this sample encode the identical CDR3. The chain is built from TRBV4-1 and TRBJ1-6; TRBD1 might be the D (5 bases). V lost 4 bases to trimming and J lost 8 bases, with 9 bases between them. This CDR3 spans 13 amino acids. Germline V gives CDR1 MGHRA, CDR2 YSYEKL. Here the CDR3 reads CASSLREDSPLHF. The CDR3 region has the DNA TGCGCCAGCAGCCTCAGGGAGGATTCACCCCTCCACTTT.

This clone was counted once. The DNA for the CDR3 is TGCGCCAGCAGCATAACAGGGGCTTCGAACGAGCAGTACTTC. This encodes CASSITGASNEQYF. The chain combines TRBV4-1 with TRBJ2-7; 7 nucleotides match TRBD1. V lost 5 bases to trimming and J lost 5 bases; unmatched junction nucleotides: 9. The CDR3 length is 14 residues. Germline V gene data show CDR1 as MGHRA and CDR2 as YSYEKL.

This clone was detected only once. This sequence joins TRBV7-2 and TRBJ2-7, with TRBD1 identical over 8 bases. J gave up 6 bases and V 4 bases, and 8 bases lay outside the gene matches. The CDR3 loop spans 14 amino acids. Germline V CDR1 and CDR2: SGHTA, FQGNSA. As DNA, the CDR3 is TGTGCCAGCAGCTCGACAGGACAGGGAGGCGAGCAGTACTTC. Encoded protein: CASSSTGQGGEQYF.

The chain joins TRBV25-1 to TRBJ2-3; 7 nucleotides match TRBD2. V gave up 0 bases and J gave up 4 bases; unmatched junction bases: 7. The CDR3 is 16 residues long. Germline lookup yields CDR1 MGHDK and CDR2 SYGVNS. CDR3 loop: CASSEYVRGRSDTQYF. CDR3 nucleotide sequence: TGTGCCAGCAGTGAATACGTGCGGGGGAGGTCAGATACGCAGTATTTT.

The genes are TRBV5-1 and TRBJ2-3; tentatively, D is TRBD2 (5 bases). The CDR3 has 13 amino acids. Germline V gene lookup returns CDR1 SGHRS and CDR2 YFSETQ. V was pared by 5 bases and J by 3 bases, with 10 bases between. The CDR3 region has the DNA TGCGCCAGCAGGGAGGTTCTGACAGATACGCAGTATTTT. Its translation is CASREVLTDTQYF.

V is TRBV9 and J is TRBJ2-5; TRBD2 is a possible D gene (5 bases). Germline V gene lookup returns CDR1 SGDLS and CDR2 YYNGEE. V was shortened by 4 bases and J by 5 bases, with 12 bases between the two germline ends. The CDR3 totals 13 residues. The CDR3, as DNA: TGTGCCAGCAGCAAACGAACGGGGGAGACCCAGTACTTC. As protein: CASSKRTGETQYF.

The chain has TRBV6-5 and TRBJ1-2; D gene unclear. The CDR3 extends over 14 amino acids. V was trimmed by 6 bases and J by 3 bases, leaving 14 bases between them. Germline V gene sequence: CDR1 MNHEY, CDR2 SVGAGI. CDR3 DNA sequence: TGTGCCAGCAGGAGATCTCAGGCCTACTATGGCTACACCTTC. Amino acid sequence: CASRRSQAYYGYTF.

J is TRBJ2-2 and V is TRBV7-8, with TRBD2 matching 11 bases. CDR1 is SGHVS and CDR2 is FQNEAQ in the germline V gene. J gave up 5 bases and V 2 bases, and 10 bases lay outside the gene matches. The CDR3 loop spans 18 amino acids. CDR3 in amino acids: CASSLSSGGPLGTGELFF. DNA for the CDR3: TGTGCCAGCAGCTTATCTAGCGGGGGGCCCCTCGGAACCGGGGAGCTGTTTTTT.

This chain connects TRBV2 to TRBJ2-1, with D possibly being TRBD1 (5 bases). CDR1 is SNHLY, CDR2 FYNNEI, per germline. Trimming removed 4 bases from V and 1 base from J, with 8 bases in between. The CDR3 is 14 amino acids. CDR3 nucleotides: TGTGCCAGCAGTGTGGCAGGGTCCTACAATGAGCAGTTCTTC. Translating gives CASSVAGSYNEQFF.

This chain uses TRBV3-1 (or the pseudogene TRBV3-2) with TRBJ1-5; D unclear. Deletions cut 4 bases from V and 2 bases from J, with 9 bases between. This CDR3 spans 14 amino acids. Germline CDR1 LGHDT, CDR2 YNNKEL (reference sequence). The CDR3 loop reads CASSRTTGNQPQHF. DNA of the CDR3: TGTGCCAGCAGCCGAACCACTGGCAATCAGCCCCAGCATTTT.

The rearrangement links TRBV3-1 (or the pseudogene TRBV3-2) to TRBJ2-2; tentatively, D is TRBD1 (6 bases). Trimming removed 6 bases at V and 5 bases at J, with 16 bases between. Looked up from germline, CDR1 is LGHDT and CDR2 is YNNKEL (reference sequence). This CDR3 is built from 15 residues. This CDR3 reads CASRPPAGVTGELFF. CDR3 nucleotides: TGTGCCAGCAGGCCCCCAGCAGGGGTTACCGGGGAGCTGTTTTTT.

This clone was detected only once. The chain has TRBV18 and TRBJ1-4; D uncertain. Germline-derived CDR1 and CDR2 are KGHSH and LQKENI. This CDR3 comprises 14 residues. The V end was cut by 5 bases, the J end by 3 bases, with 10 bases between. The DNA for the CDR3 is TGTGCCAGCTCAAGTACTAGAGCTAATGAAAAACTGTTTTTT. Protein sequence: CASSSTRANEKLFF.

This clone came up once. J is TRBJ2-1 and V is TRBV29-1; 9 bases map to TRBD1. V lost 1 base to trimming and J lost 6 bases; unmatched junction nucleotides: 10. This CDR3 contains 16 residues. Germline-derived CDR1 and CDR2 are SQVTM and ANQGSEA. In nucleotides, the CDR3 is TGCAGCGTTGAAGGGGCTTTGGGACAGGGCCCCAATGAGCAGTTCTTC. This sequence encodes CSVEGALGQGPNEQFF.

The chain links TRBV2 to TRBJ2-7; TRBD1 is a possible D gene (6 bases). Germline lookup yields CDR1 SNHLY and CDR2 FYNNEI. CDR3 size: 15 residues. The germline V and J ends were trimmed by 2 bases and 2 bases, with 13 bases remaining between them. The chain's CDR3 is CASSETRGITYEQYF. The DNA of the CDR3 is TGTGCCAGCAGTGAAACCAGGGGAATAACCTACGAGCAGTACTTC.

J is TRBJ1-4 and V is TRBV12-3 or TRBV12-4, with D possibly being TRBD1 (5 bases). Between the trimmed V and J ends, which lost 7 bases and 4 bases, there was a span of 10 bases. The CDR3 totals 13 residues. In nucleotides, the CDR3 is TGTGCCAGCACCAAGGGGTTTAATGAAAAACTGTTTTTT. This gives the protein CASTKGFNEKLFF.

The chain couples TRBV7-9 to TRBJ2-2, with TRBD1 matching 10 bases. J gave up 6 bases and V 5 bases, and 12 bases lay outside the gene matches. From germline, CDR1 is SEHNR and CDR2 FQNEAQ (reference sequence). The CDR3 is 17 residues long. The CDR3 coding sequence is TGTGCCAGCAGCCCAGGGCCGGGACAGGGGCCTCCCGGGGAGCTGTTTTTT. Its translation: CASSPGPGQGPPGELFF.

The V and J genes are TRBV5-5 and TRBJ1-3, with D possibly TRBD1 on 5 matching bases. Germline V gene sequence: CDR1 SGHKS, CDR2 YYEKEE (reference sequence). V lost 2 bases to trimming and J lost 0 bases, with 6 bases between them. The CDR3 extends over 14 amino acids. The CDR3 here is CASSLGVSGNTIYF. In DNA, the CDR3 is TGTGCCAGCAGCTTAGGGGTCTCTGGAAACACCATATATTTT.